This TCR beta chain was found in a study of blood T cell repertoires in COVID-19. Turning to the study itself: T cells, B-cell-depleted T cells, or PBMCs supplied cDNA or gDNA.

Here immunoSEQ multiplex PCR was the method, and the copy in TCRdb shows in-frame clones only, minus some. Altogether 210,000 or so clones are present, more than 75% being singletons, with the ten largest covering 1.9%. This CDR3 comprises 15 residues. The V end was cut by 10 bases, the J end by 6 bases, with 25 bases between. Germline CDR1 and CDR2: LNHDA and SQIVND (reference sequence). V usage is TRBV19 and J usage is TRBJ2-7; D gene ambiguous. The clonotype was recovered from a man between 40 and 49 years old with active or convalescent COVID-19. The sequenced material came from peripheral blood. The CDR3 region has the DNA TGTGCCACGAGTTTCAGGCCAGGTCTTAACTTCGAGCAGTACTTC. It specifies CATSFRPGLNFEQYF.